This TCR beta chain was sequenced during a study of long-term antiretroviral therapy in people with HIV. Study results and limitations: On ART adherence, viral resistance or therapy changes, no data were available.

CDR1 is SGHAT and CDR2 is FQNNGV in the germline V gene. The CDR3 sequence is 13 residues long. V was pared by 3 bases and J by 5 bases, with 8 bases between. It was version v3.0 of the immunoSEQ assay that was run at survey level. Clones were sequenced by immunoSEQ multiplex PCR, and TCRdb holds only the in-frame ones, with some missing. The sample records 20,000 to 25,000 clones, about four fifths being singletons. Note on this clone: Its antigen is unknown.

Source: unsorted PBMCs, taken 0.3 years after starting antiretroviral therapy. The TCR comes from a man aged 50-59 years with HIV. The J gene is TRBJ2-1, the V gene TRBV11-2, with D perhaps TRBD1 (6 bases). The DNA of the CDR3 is TGTGCCAGCAGCTTCGGACAGAACAATGAGCAGTTCTTC. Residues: CASSFGQNNEQFF.